What follows are 10 T cell receptor beta chains derived from one specimen sequenced in a study of tumor-infiltrating lymphocytes in primary liver carcinoma. Bulk tissue was left unsorted, and RNA and DNA were co-extracted from 20-30 mg of it. The authors made TCR beta cDNA from around 500 ng total RNA with a constant-region primer. Three nested multiplex PCR rounds of slightly modified ARM-PCR generated TCR beta libraries. TRBV1-TRBV30 forward and Cbeta reverse primers drove the first two roughly 10-cycle rounds. TCRdb used MiXCR to reprocess the multiplex PCR reads, holding one entry per CDR3 protein. The sample has 80,000 or so distinct CDR3 sequences, over 55% seen once; the top ten hold roughly 13%. The sample comprised liver tumor tissue from sampling region 4. The subset was: tumor region T4, right-lateral pole. Receptors were obtained from a woman aged 60-75 years with primary liver carcinoma and hepatitis B virus infection.

There are many counts of this clonotype. V and J are TRBV28 and TRBJ1-2; 9 bases map to TRBD1. This CDR3 is 16 amino acids long. The germline V gene encodes CDR1 MDHEN and CDR2 SYDVKM. V gave up 5 bases and J gave up 5 bases; unmatched junction bases: 12. CDR3 in amino acids: CASSPPGTGILYGYTF. For the CDR3, the DNA is TGTGCCAGCAGTCCTCCCGGGACAGGGATTTTGTATGGCTACACCTTC.

Comment on this clonotype: Being one base from a much bigger clone, this may be a read error. The chain joins TRBV12-3 or TRBV12-4 to TRBJ2-1; TRBD2 agrees at 10 bases. CDR3 size: 18 residues. The CDR3 DNA reads TGTGCCAGCAGTTCCACTCCCGGACTAGCGGTGTCCTACAATGTGCAGTTCTTC. Protein product: CASSSTPGLAVSYNVQFF.

Turning to this clonotype: The conserved phenylalanine or tryptophan is not found at the CDR3 terminus, so this likely reflects a read error. The DNA is left out, because the CDR3 cannot be placed on it with certainty; the CDR3 is given as TCRdb lists it. The V gene is TRBV11-3, the J gene TRBJ2-7; TRBD1, as called in the table, went unchecked against the DNA. The CDR3 comprises 18 residues, both ends counted. Germline CDR1 and CDR2: SGHNT and YENEEA. The CDR3: CASRLDRLGTPGTYEQYI.

The CDR3 DNA reads as TGTGCCAGCGGTGCACTAGCGGCGAGCTCGTACGAGCAGTACTTC. Its protein is CASGALAASSYEQYF. The chain joins TRBV6-5 to TRBJ2-7; 8 bases are a match to TRBD2. The CDR3 covers 15 residues. V was clipped by 8 bases and J by 4 bases; unmatched bases: 13. The germline CDR1 and CDR2 sequences are MNHEY and SVGAGI.

Concerning this clonotype itself: At one end the junction does not follow the germline gene, possibly because of a read error. The chain links TRBV24-1 to TRBJ2-1; 11 nucleotides align to TRBD2. The CDR3 loop spans 20 amino acids. Germline V gene sequence: CDR1 KGHDR, CDR2 SFDVKD. CDR3 sequence: CATSESPGTSGQFSCNEQFF. DNA for the CDR3: TGTGCCACCAGTGAGAGCCCCGGGACTAGCGGACAGTTCTCCTGCAATGAGCAGTTCTTC.

Comments on this clonotype: Its ends do not fully match the called genes, so a read error is possible. The chain uses TRBV11-2 and TRBJ2-3; tentative D call: TRBD2 (5 bases). Germline CDR1 reads SGHAT; CDR2 reads FQNNGV. The CDR3 totals 14 residues. CDR3 amino acids: CVSSLIGSTDTQCF. The DNA of the CDR3 is TGTGTCAGCAGCTTAATTGGGAGCACAGATACGCAGTGTTTT.

On this clonotype itself: One base away lies a much larger clone, so this may be a sequencing read error. The gene calls are TRBV30 and TRBJ1-5; weak D call: TRBD1 (5 bases). Germline V gene sequence: CDR1 GTSNPN, CDR2 SVGIG (reference sequence). The length of the CDR3 is 13 residues. V was shortened by 4 bases and J by 3 bases, with 10 bases between the two germline ends. Here the CDR3 reads CAWTTDTNQPQHF. The DNA of the CDR3 is TGTGCCTGGACTACGGACACCAATCAGCCCCAGCATTTT.

In the case of this clonotype: Its ends do not fully match the called genes, so a read error is possible. The chain recombines TRBV6-4 with TRBJ2-3, with D possibly being TRBD2 (5 bases). This CDR3 has 15 residues. Germline loops: CDR1 MRHNA, CDR2 SNTAGT. In DNA form, the CDR3 reads TGTACCAGCAGTGATTTAGCGAGAAGTACAGATACGCAGTATTTT. Protein product: CTSSDLARSTDTQYF.

The chain combines TRBV28 with TRBJ1-1; D possibly corresponds to TRBD1 (6 bases). Germline V gene sequence: CDR1 MDHEN, CDR2 SYDVKM. The CDR3 runs to 12 residues. Trimming shortened V by 9 bases and J by 4 bases, and 12 bases separated the two germline ends. CDR3: CASTGQSTEAFF. The CDR3 DNA reads TGTGCCAGTACAGGACAGAGCACTGAAGCTTTCTTT.

As for this clonotype: Mismatch with germline at one junction end may stem from a read error. This chain joins TRBV6-2 or TRBV6-3 and TRBJ2-7; 10 bases are a match to TRBD1. CDR1 is MNHEY, CDR2 SVGEGT, per germline. The CDR3 sequence is 15 residues long. The CDR3 is CASSPTPTGGYKQYF. CDR3 bases: TGTGCTAGCAGTCCGACCCCGACAGGGGGCTACAAGCAGTACTTC.